One sample yielded the 9 T cell receptor beta chains listed below, sequenced in a study of blood T cell repertoires in COVID-19. Assay: immunoSEQ multiplex PCR; the TCRdb copy retains only in-frame clones and omits some. This sample yields 280,000 or so clones, of which approximately 83% are seen a single time; less than 15% belongs to the top ten. The sequencing input was peripheral blood. The receptors stem from a human donor in a cohort sampled during active COVID-19.

The gene calls are TRBV2 and TRBJ1-1, with 7 bases aligning to TRBD1. V was pared by 7 bases and J by 5 bases, with 7 bases of the junction left unmatched. The CDR3 loop spans 13 amino acids. Germline-derived CDR1 and CDR2 are SNHLY and FYNNEI. CDR3 coding DNA: TGTGCCAGCAATAGGGACAGCAGGACTGAAGCTTTCTTT. Amino acid sequence: CASNRDSRTEAFF.

The chain employs TRBV27 and TRBJ2-7, with TRBD1 matching 9 bases. The CDR3 runs 15 residues. CDR1 and CDR2 from the germline V gene are MNHEY and SMNVEV (reference sequence). J lost 3 bases, V lost 3 bases, and 6 bases had no gene match. DNA of the CDR3: TGTGCCAGCAGTTTGGGACAGGGAAGGTTCTACGAGCAGTACTTC. Translating gives CASSLGQGRFYEQYF.

The V call is TRBV2, the J call TRBJ2-1, with D possibly being TRBD2 (6 bases). From germline, CDR1 is SNHLY and CDR2 FYNNEI. This CDR3 is built from 12 residues. The V end was cut by 4 bases, the J end by 6 bases, with 7 bases between. CDR3 bases: TGTGCCAGCAGTGGGGACTCCAATGAGCAGTTCTTC. Amino acids: CASSGDSNEQFF.

V and J are TRBV9 and TRBJ2-7; 11 nucleotides match TRBD2. Germline CDR1 and CDR2: SGDLS and YYNGEE. This CDR3 spans 15 amino acids. Trimming removed 0 bases from V and 2 bases from J; junction bases left unmatched: 1. Written as DNA, the CDR3 is TGTGCCAGCAGCGTAGGGGGACTAGCGGCCTACGAGCAGTACTTC. Its protein is CASSVGGLAAYEQYF.

This clone was found a few times. This chain connects TRBV28 to TRBJ2-4, with TRBD2 matching 7 bases. Germline-derived CDR1 and CDR2 are MDHEN and SYDVKM. The CDR3 covers 14 residues. V dropped 3 bases and J dropped 8; count of bases not matched to a gene: 7. CDR3 nucleotide sequence: TGTGCCAGCAGTTTCGGGGGGAATGTGGACATTCAGTACTTC. This gives the protein CASSFGGNVDIQYF.

This chain connects TRBV23-1 to TRBJ2-2, with a tentative D call TRBD1 (5 bases). TRBV23-1 is annotated as an ORF whose role is uncertain. The length of the CDR3 is 14 residues. The V and J ends lost 4 bases and 2 bases respectively, with 8 bases between them. The CDR3 nucleotides read TGCGCCAGCAGTCCAGGACATAACACCGGGGAGCTGTTTTTT. This gives the protein CASSPGHNTGELFF.

The CDR3 DNA follows: TGTGCCAGCAGTCTACGGGCCGGGGAGCTGTTTTTT. It yields the protein CASSLRAGELFF. The chain recombines TRBV28 with TRBJ2-2, with unresolved D. The CDR3 extends over 12 amino acids. Germline lookup yields CDR1 MDHEN and CDR2 SYDVKM. Trimming took 5 bases from V and 6 from J, leaving 7 bases between them.

The rearrangement joins TRBV24-1 to TRBJ2-1; 8 bases are shared with TRBD2. The V and J ends lost 3 bases and 6 bases, in that order; junction bases with no gene match: 9. This CDR3 is built from 16 residues. In germline, CDR1 is KGHDR, CDR2 SFDVKD. CDR3 DNA sequence: TGTGCCACCAGTGATCCTTCGGGAGGGGCCCTCAATGAGCAGTTCTTC. It codes for CATSDPSGGALNEQFF.

The V and J genes are TRBV5-1 and TRBJ2-7; D perhaps matches TRBD1 (5 bases). The germline V gene has CDR1 SGHRS and CDR2 YFSETQ. The CDR3 has 13 amino acids. V lost 2 bases, J lost 6 bases, and 12 bases lay in between. CDR3 bases: TGCGCCAGCAGCTTCCAGGACATTTCCGAGCAGTACTTC. It translates to CASSFQDISEQYF. The full variable domain, with the rest looked up from reference TRBV5-1 and TRBJ2-7, is KAGVTQTPRYLIKTRGQQVTLSCSPISGHRSVSWYQQTPGQGLQFLFEYFSETQRNKGNFPGRFSGRQFSNSRSEMNVSTLELGDSALYLCASSFQDISEQYFGPGTRLTVT.